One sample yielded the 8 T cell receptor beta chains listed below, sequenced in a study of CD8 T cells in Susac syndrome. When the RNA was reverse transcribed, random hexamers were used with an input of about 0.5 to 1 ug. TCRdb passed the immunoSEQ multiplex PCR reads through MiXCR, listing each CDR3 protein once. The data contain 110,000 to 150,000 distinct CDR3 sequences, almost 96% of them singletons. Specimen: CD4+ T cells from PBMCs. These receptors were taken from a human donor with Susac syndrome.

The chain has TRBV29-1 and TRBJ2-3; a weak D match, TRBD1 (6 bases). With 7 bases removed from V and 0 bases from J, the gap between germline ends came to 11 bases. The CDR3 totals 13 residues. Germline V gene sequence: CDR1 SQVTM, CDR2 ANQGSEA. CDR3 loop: CSGRQVSTDTQYF. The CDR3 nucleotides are TGCAGCGGCCGACAGGTTAGCACAGATACGCAGTATTTT.

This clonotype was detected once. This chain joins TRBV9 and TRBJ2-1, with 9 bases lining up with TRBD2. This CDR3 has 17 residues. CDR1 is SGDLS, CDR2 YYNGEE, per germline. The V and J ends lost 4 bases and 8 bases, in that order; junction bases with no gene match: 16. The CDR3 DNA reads TGTGCCAGCAGCACCCACCCGGGACTAGCCTCCTTGCATGAGCAGTTCTTC. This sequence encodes CASSTHPGLASLHEQFF. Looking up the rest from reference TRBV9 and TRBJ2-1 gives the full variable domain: DSGVTQTPKHLITATGQRVTLRCSPRSGDLSVYWYQQSLDQGLQFLIQYYNGEERAKGNILERFSAQQFPDLHSELNLSSLELGDSALYFCASSTHPGLASLHEQFFGPGTRLTVL.

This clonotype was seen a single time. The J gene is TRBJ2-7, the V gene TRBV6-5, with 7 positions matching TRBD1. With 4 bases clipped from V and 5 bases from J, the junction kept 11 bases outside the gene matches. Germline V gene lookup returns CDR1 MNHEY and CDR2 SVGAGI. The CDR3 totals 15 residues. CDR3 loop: CASSLRPDRHNEQYF. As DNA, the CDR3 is TGTGCCAGCAGTTTACGGCCGGACAGGCACAACGAGCAGTACTTC.

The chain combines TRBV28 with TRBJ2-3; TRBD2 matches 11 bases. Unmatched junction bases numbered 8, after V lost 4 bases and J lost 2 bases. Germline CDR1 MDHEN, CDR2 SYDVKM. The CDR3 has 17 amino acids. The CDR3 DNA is TGTGCCAGCAGTTCGAGTGTAGCGGGAGGGCCCACAGATACGCAGTATTTT. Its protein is CASSSSVAGGPTDTQYF.

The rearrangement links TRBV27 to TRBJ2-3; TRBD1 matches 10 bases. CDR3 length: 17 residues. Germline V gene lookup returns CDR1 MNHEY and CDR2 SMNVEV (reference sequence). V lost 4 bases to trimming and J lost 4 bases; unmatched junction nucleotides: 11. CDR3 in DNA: TGTGCCAGCAGTTGGACCCCAGGGACAGGGGATTCAGATACGCAGTATTTT. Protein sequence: CASSWTPGTGDSDTQYF.

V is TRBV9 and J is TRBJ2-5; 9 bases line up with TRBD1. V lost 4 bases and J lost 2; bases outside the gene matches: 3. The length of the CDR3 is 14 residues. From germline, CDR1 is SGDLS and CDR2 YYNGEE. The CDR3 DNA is TGTGCCAGCAGCTCCGGGACAGGGCAAGAGACCCAGTACTTC. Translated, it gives CASSSGTGQETQYF.

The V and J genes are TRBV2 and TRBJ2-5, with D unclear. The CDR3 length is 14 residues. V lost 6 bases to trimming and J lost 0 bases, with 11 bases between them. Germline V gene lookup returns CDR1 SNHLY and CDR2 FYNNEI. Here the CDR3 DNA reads TGTGCCAGCAGCGCGAGAAGGTACCAAGAGACCCAGTACTTC. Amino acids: CASSARRYQETQYF.

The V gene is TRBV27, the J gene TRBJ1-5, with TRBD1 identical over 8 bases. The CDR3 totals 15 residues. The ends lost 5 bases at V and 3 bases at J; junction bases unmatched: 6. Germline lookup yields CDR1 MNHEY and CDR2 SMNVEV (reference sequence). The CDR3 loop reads CASSPGTGNNQPQHF. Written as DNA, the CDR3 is TGTGCCAGCAGTCCCGGGACAGGAAACAATCAGCCCCAGCATTTT.